Listed here are 24 T cell receptor beta chains from one sample, sequenced in a study of beta chain features in type 1 diabetes. Since all of the isolated RNA was reverse transcribed, expressed TCRB transcripts were what got sequenced. Sequencing used immunoSEQ multiplex PCR; TCRdb keeps in-frame clones, though not all of them. The table shows 200,000 to 300,000 clones, with roughly 20% occurring only once. General observations from the study: Shorter TCRB CDR3s, moderately but significantly so, marked every one of the four CD4+ subsets in Type 1 diabetes patients.

Antigens of these TCRs are unknown. Sample: naive CD4+ T cells from blood. Source of these receptors: a middle-aged woman with type 1 diabetes.

The chain couples TRBV29-1 to TRBJ1-1; 12 positions match TRBD1. V shed 4 bases and J 6 bases; nucleotides not matched to a gene: 3. The CDR3 has 13 residues. Germline values: CDR1 SQVTM, CDR2 ANQGSEA. The chain's CDR3 is CSVGGQGAPEAFF. In DNA form, the CDR3 reads TGCAGCGTTGGGGGACAGGGGGCACCTGAAGCTTTCTTT. Complete variable domain (other parts from reference TRBV29-1 and TRBJ1-1): SAVISQKPSRDICQRGTSLTIQCQVDSQVTMMFWYRQQPGQSLTLIATANQGSEATYESGFVIDKFPISRPNLTFSTLTVSNMSPEDSSIYLCSVGGQGAPEAFFGQGTRLTVV.

The chain employs TRBV6-5 and TRBJ1-2; D gene uncertain. The length of the CDR3 is 14 residues. The V gene lost 0 bases and the J gene lost 5 bases, with 10 bases spanning the gap. From germline, CDR1 is MNHEY and CDR2 SVGAGI. The CDR3 nucleotides are TGTGCCAGCAGTTACTCCACCCTATCGTATGGCTACACCTTC. Its translation is CASSYSTLSYGYTF.

This clone was counted a few times. V gene TRBV27 combines with J gene TRBJ1-6, with 8 bases that match TRBD1. Germline values: CDR1 MNHEY, CDR2 SMNVEV (reference sequence). Losses at the gene ends were 5 bases for V and 11 bases for J; bases not matched to a gene: 8. The CDR3 is made up of 14 amino acids. The CDR3 DNA reads as TGTGCCAGCAGTCGTGGACAGGGAATTACACCCCTCCACTTT. Translated, it gives CASSRGQGITPLHF.

The V gene is TRBV27, the J gene TRBJ1-4; 8 bases are a match to TRBD1. CDR1 and CDR2 from the germline V gene are MNHEY and SMNVEV (reference sequence). This CDR3 comprises 15 residues. Losses at the gene ends were 6 bases for V and 8 bases for J; bases not matched to a gene: 11. The CDR3 coding sequence is TGTGCCAGCAGAGGCAGGGGGCCGGATTGGGAAAAACTGTTTTTT. This encodes CASRGRGPDWEKLFF.

V and J are TRBV13 and TRBJ2-2; 7 bases map to TRBD1. This CDR3 comprises 16 residues. Germline CDR1 is PRHDT and CDR2 is FYEKMQ (reference sequence). V shed 4 bases, J shed 0 bases, and the junction held 5 bases outside the gene matches. The chain's CDR3 is CASSSAGTANTGELFF. The CDR3 DNA sequence: TGTGCCAGCAGCTCGGCCGGGACAGCGAACACCGGGGAGCTGTTTTTT.

V and J are TRBV6-6 and TRBJ1-5; 8 nucleotides agree with TRBD1. With 5 bases clipped from V and 1 base from J, the junction kept 7 bases outside the gene matches. This CDR3 spans 16 amino acids. Germline V gene lookup returns CDR1 MNHNY and CDR2 SVGAGI (reference sequence). The CDR3 spells CASSPQGAPSNQPQHF. The CDR3 DNA follows: TGTGCCAGCAGTCCCCAGGGGGCGCCGAGCAATCAGCCCCAGCATTTT.

This chain links TRBV18 with TRBJ2-7; 7 positions match TRBD1. V gave up 2 bases and J gave up 0 bases; unmatched junction bases: 10. Per the germline V gene, CDR1 is KGHSH and CDR2 is LQKENI. The CDR3 is 17 amino acids. The chain's CDR3 is CASSPSGAGGSSYEQYF. The CDR3 DNA follows: TGTGCCAGCTCACCAAGTGGCGCAGGGGGAAGCTCCTACGAGCAGTACTTC. Filled out from reference TRBV18 and TRBJ2-7, the complete variable domain reads NAGVMQNPRHLVRRRGQEARLRCSPMKGHSHVYWYRQLPEEGLKFMVYLQKENIIDESGMPKERFSAEFPKEGPSILRIQQVVRGDSAAYFCASSPSGAGGSSYEQYFGPGTRLTVT.

The chain carries TRBV11-3 and TRBJ2-2; the D is unclear. CDR1 and CDR2 from the germline V gene are SGHNT and YENEEA. V was pared by 0 bases and J by 1 base, with 6 bases between. The CDR3 totals 15 residues. The CDR3, as DNA: TGTGCCAGCAGCTTAGATCCGGGGAACACCGGGGAGCTGTTTTTT. It encodes CASSLDPGNTGELFF.

This clone came up a few times. This chain links TRBV5-4 with TRBJ1-6; a possible D gene is TRBD1 (5 bases). The V gene lost 4 bases and the J gene lost 10 bases, with 21 bases spanning the gap. The CDR3 runs to 16 residues. The germline CDR1 and CDR2 sequences are SGHNT and YYREEE (reference sequence). CDR3 nucleotide sequence: TGTGCCAGCAGCCCAGGGAGGTCCTGGAGGGACTCACCCCTCCACTTT. It specifies CASSPGRSWRDSPLHF.

V usage is TRBV10-3 and J usage is TRBJ2-5; TRBD1 matches at 7 bases. This CDR3 is 13 amino acids long. Trimming removed 8 bases from V and 5 bases from J; junction bases left unmatched: 8. Germline V gene lookup returns CDR1 ENHRY and CDR2 SYGVKD. DNA of the CDR3: TGTGCCATCCGGGACAGCGAGAGGGAGACCCAGTACTTC. Protein sequence: CAIRDSERETQYF.

In this sample, this clone turned up a few times. The rearrangement uses TRBV7-2 and TRBJ2-5; the D gene is possibly TRBD2 (6 bases). From germline, CDR1 is SGHTA and CDR2 FQGNSA. V was clipped by 3 bases and J by 2 bases, with 16 bases between them. This CDR3 contains 16 residues. The CDR3: CASSLGSLGGQETQYF. As DNA, the CDR3 is TGTGCCAGCAGCTTGGGCTCGTTGGGGGGACAAGAGACCCAGTACTTC.

The chain links TRBV7-3 to TRBJ2-3; D not certain. Trimming pared 8 bases from V and 12 bases from J, leaving 15 bases between. The CDR3 has 11 amino acids. Per the germline V gene, CDR1 is SGHTA and CDR2 is FQGTGA. Here the CDR3 reads CASGGTLPQYF. CDR3 DNA sequence: TGTGCCAGCGGTGGCACCCTCCCTCAGTATTTT.

The genes are TRBV20-1 and TRBJ1-2; D unresolved. This CDR3 has 11 residues. V was cut by 6 bases and J by 3 bases, with 8 bases left in between. CDR1 is DFQATT, CDR2 SNEGSKA, per germline (reference sequence). CDR3 amino acids: CSAHNDYGYTF. The CDR3 DNA is TGCAGTGCCCACAATGACTATGGCTACACCTTC.

This clone came up a few times. The gene calls are TRBV4-3 and TRBJ2-7; 7 bases are a match to TRBD1. This CDR3 is built from 14 residues. Per the germline V gene, CDR1 is LGHNA and CDR2 is YSLEER. V gave up 4 bases and J gave up 0 bases; unmatched junction bases: 3. CDR3 bases: TGCGCCAGCAGCCCGGGACAGCGCTCCTACGAGCAGTACTTC. The encoded protein is CASSPGQRSYEQYF.

CDR3 sequence: CASSKGDPTNEKLFF. The DNA of the CDR3 is TGTGCCAGTAGTAAGGGGGACCCGACTAATGAAAAACTGTTTTTT. The V call is TRBV19, the J call TRBJ1-4, with a tentative D call TRBD1 (6 bases). The V gene lost 4 bases and the J gene lost 2 bases, with 11 bases spanning the gap. CDR3 length equals 15 residues. Germline CDR1 is LNHDA and CDR2 is SQIVND (reference sequence).

In its sample, this clone was seen a few times. The J gene is TRBJ1-1, the V gene TRBV29-1; 8 bases align to TRBD1. Trimming removed 7 bases from V and 7 bases from J; junction bases left unmatched: 8. The CDR3 is 12 residues long. Per germline, CDR1 SQVTM and CDR2 ANQGSEA. The CDR3 protein is CSGTGGTVEAFF. DNA for the CDR3: TGCAGCGGCACAGGGGGTACCGTTGAAGCTTTCTTT.

The rearrangement uses TRBV4-2 and TRBJ1-1; tentative D call: TRBD1 (5 bases). The CDR3 is 14 amino acids. Looked up from germline, CDR1 is LGHNA and CDR2 is YNFKEQ. Trimming removed 1 base from V and 1 base from J, with 7 bases in between. The CDR3 nucleotides read TGTGCCAGCAGCCAAGGGACAACGAACACTGAAGCTTTCTTT. Protein product: CASSQGTTNTEAFF.

This clone was observed a handful of times. The chain is built from TRBV23-1 and TRBJ2-3; possibly TRBD1 for D (6 bases). TRBV23-1 is treated as an ORF (open reading frame) with a function not yet certain. This CDR3 comprises 18 residues. V lost 11 bases and J 3 bases, leaving 30 bases between the germline ends. The CDR3 here is CALPTGTRRGGATDTQYF. The CDR3 DNA is TGCGCCCTACCCACAGGGACGAGAAGAGGGGGAGCGACAGATACGCAGTATTTT.

V and J are TRBV20-1 and TRBJ1-2; 7 positions agree with TRBD1. Per germline, CDR1 DFQATT and CDR2 SNEGSKA (reference sequence). There are 10 residues in the CDR3. The ends lost 8 bases at V and 6 bases at J; junction bases unmatched: 3. The CDR3 nucleotides are TGCAGTCCTACAGGGGATGGCTACACCTTC. It translates to CSPTGDGYTF.

This clone showed up just a few times. The gene calls are TRBV9 and TRBJ2-3, with D tentatively TRBD1 (5 bases). V dropped 10 bases and J dropped 2 bases, with 14 bases sitting between them. This CDR3 has 13 amino acids. In germline, CDR1 is SGDLS, CDR2 YYNGEE. The CDR3 nucleotides read TGTGCCGGGGCACCCGTACCCACAGATACGCAGTATTTT. This gives the protein CAGAPVPTDTQYF.

V is TRBV5-1 and J is TRBJ1-5, with 7 bases matching TRBD1. Germline V gives CDR1 SGHRS, CDR2 YFSETQ. The CDR3 runs 15 residues. V lost 1 base, J lost 6 bases, and 7 bases stayed unmatched. The CDR3 loop reads CASSLKGGNGQPQHF. DNA for the CDR3: TGCGCCAGCAGCTTGAAAGGGGGCAACGGTCAGCCCCAGCATTTT.

V gene TRBV19 combines with J gene TRBJ2-2, with D possibly TRBD1 on 6 matching bases. Germline assignment: CDR1 LNHDA and CDR2 SQIVND (reference sequence). Trimming removed 10 bases from V and 4 bases from J, with 13 bases in between. The CDR3 runs 13 residues. The chain's CDR3 is CATLLGATGELFF. DNA for the CDR3: TGTGCCACTTTACTGGGGGCCACCGGGGAGCTGTTTTTT.

This clone was detected a few times. The identical CDR3 is also encoded by other nucleotide sequences in the sample. J is TRBJ1-5 and V is TRBV18; 7 bases are a match to TRBD1. Germline CDR1 and CDR2: KGHSH and LQKENI. J gave up 0 bases and V 3 bases, and 2 bases lay outside the gene matches. CDR3 length equals 15 residues. Here the CDR3 DNA reads TGTGCCAGCTCACCCCAGGGGGATAGCAATCAGCCCCAGCATTTT. Its protein product is CASSPQGDSNQPQHF.

The chain uses TRBV5-4 and TRBJ2-5, with 9 bases identical to TRBD1. J was trimmed by 5 bases and V by 2 bases; bases with no gene match: 4. The CDR3 sequence is 14 residues long. The V gene's germline CDR1 is SGHNT and CDR2 YYREEE (reference sequence). The CDR3 DNA is TGTGCCAGCAGCTTACAGGGGGCTTTGGAGACCCAGTACTTC. Translated: CASSLQGALETQYF.